This entry features one T cell receptor (beta chain) sequence. Which antigen it targets is not known. Base qualities are not at hand, and no much larger clone is one base apart. Inclusive of the bounding cysteine and phenylalanine, the CDR3 is 13 residues long. Of all the DNA, just the CDR3 is kept, 39 bases in frame from base 1. From a lookup of the germline V gene (reference sequence), CDR1 and CDR2 are LGHDT and YNNKEL. The V end loses 3 bases and the J end loses 3 bases, and a stretch of 7 bases separates them. The data originate from a study of blood T cell repertoires in COVID-19 (dated by TCRdb to about 2020). The study in broad terms: Collaborator samples came from the United States, Italy and Spain and covered acute and convalescent phases of COVID-19. The prospective study material was composed of cDNA or gDNA derived from T cells, B-cell-depleted T cells, or PBMCs. Deeply sampled blood TCRbeta repertoires from subjects exposed to, actively infected with, or recovered from COVID-19 were included in the dataset. The repertoires were made available in a free public database intended to serve as a resource for research on the immune response to SARS-CoV-2. The samples were drawn from two sources: the first 160 participants of the ongoing ImmuneRACE study, and 1,254 subjects contributed by 6 global collaborators. Nearly every sample came with metadata listing a de-identified subject ID, COVID-19 status, age in years and sex. HLA class I and class II types, where available, came from metadata supplied by the sample provider rather than from assay-based typing. The paper's findings and limits, for the study overall: The amount of clinical and demographic metadata varied by source and participant and was provided uncurated.

The collaborating institutions used their own protocols to collect whole blood in K2EDTA tubes. For TCRbeta analysis, collaborator samples were shipped as frozen whole blood, as isolated PBMCs, or as DNA extracted from either sample type. TCRbeta CDR3 regions were amplified from genomic DNA by means of the immunoSEQ Assay, a bias-controlled multiplex PCR. As for the authors' bioinformatics: Nucleated cell counts per sample were estimated from amplification of reference gene primers within the assay. To quantify the absolute abundance of each unique TCRbeta CDR3 rearrangement, sequence reads were collapsed and filtered. Productive Simpson clonality was computed per sample as the square root of Simpson's diversity index over productive rearrangements. TCRdb re-hosts the immuneACCESS table, in-frame sequences only. Its copies lack some clones; in the studies checked, an unresolved V gene accounts for under half of them, and the cause for the rest is not known. Clonal size and the V and J genes are those of that table, whereas D and trimming came from the DNA. The sample table contains some 150,000 clones; only one count was recorded for roughly 84% of them. Under 3% of the sample lies in the top ten.

Sequences were obtained from peripheral blood. The clonotype originates from a human donor with acute or convalescent COVID-19. The donor label of this sample is uncertain. This chain joins TRBV3-1 (or the pseudogene TRBV3-2) to TRBJ2-3; TRBD2 is perhaps the D gene, given 5 matching bases. The sequenced DNA: TGTGCCAGCAGCCAGGACTCAACAGATACGCAGTATTTT. Its protein product is CASSQDSTDTQYF.